The next 31 T cell receptor beta chains were all read from a single sample in a study of response to subunit inactivated influenza vaccine. TCRdb re-derived calls from the RT-PCR reads in MiXCR, one entry per CDR3 protein. The sample has fewer than 600,000 distinct CDR3 sequences, about 7.2% seen once. Source: PBMCs from blood, taken roughly 24 months after vaccination. The receptor set was obtained from a man in his fifties or sixties who received an inactivated influenza vaccine.

Ten or more counts support this clonotype. The chain recombines TRBV12-3 or TRBV12-4 with TRBJ1-2; 8 positions match TRBD1. This CDR3 has 12 residues. V lost 7 bases and J lost 8; bases outside the gene matches: 6. As DNA, the CDR3 is TGTGCCAGCACCCCAGGGGGCGGAGGCTACACCTTC. Its translation is CASTPGGGGYTF.

The rearrangement joins TRBV15 to TRBJ1-5; D gene unclear. V dropped 4 bases and J dropped 4 bases, with 11 bases sitting between them. The germline V gene has CDR1 LNHNV and CDR2 YYDKDF (reference sequence). This CDR3 is built from 14 residues. The CDR3 is CATSTFGPNQPQHF. The CDR3, as DNA: TGTGCCACCAGCACCTTCGGGCCTAATCAGCCCCAGCATTTT.

As DNA, the CDR3 is TGTGCCAGCGCTAATAGCGGGACACACTACGAGCAGTACTTC. It translates to CASANSGTHYEQYF. The chain employs TRBV12-3 or TRBV12-4 and TRBJ2-7; 8 bases match TRBD2. The CDR3 runs 14 residues. Losses at the gene ends were 8 bases for V and 3 bases for J; bases not matched to a gene: 9.

This chain links TRBV11-2 with TRBJ2-7; 10 bases match TRBD2. CDR3 size: 16 residues. From germline, CDR1 is SGHAT and CDR2 FQNNGV. With 0 bases clipped from V and 5 bases from J, the junction kept 7 bases outside the gene matches. The CDR3 nucleotides read TGTGCCAGCAGCTTAGAACCTCTAGCGGGGGTCGACGAGCAGTACTTC. Protein product: CASSLEPLAGVDEQYF.

The genes are TRBV10-3 and TRBJ2-1, with TRBD2 matching 8 bases. The V gene's germline CDR1 is ENHRY and CDR2 SYGVKD. V lost 4 bases, J lost 5 bases, and 16 bases stayed unmatched. This CDR3 has 18 residues. In nucleotides, the CDR3 is TGTGCCATCAGTGGGTCTGGGTGGACTAGCCGACCCCACAATGAGCAGTTCTTC. It translates to CAISGSGWTSRPHNEQFF.

This clonotype appeared many times. This rearrangement joins TRBV6-1 to TRBJ2-1; 8 bases line up with TRBD2. Trimming at V came to 6 bases and at J to 7 bases, leaving 11 bases not matched to a gene. CDR1 MNHNS and CDR2 SASEGT come from the germline V gene. The CDR3 has 15 amino acids. The CDR3 nucleotides are TGTGCCAGCAGCCTGGGGGGACTAGAGAAAAATGAGCAGTTCTTC. As protein: CASSLGGLEKNEQFF.

The chain recombines TRBV7-7 with TRBJ2-2, with 9 bases fitting TRBD1. This CDR3 is built from 18 residues. Germline CDR1 is SSHAT and CDR2 is FNYEAQ (reference sequence). V lost 5 bases and J lost 7; bases outside the gene matches: 17. The CDR3 sequence: CASSPRIQGAGKGGELFF. Written as DNA, the CDR3 is TGTGCCAGCAGCCCCCGGATACAGGGGGCGGGGAAAGGCGGGGAGCTGTTTTTT. The whole variable domain, remainder taken from reference TRBV7-7 and TRBJ2-2, is GAGVSQSPRYKVTKRGQDVTLRCDPISSHATLYWYQQALGQGPEFLTYFNYEAQPDKSGLPSDRFSAERPEGSISTLTIQRTEQRDSAMYRCASSPRIQGAGKGGELFFGEGSRLTVL.

At least ten counts were recorded for this clonotype. The V and J genes are TRBV4-3 and TRBJ1-2; D perhaps matches TRBD1 (5 bases). The CDR3 spans 14 residues. Per germline, CDR1 LGHNA and CDR2 YSLEER. V was trimmed by 4 bases and J by 1 base, leaving 10 bases between them. The CDR3, as DNA: TGCGCCAGCAGCCTTCACGACAGTAACTATGGCTACACCTTC. Translated: CASSLHDSNYGYTF.

This clonotype has ten or more counts. The chain couples TRBV10-3 to TRBJ2-3; D is ambiguous. This CDR3 comprises 16 residues. V was trimmed by 0 bases and J by 2 bases, leaving 12 bases between them. CDR1 and CDR2 (germline): ENHRY, SYGVKD. The CDR3 nucleotides are TGTGCCATCAGTGAGTCGGTAACCCAGCACACAGATACGCAGTATTTT. Residues: CAISESVTQHTDTQYF.

Details on this clonotype: Given a much more abundant clone one base away, this may be a read error. The rearrangement uses TRBV27 and TRBJ1-5; 8 nucleotides line up with TRBD1. Germline values: CDR1 MNHEY, CDR2 SMNVEV (reference sequence). The CDR3 length is 16 residues. J was trimmed by 6 bases and V by 0 bases; bases with no gene match: 7. The CDR3, as DNA: TGTGCCAGCAGTTTATCTTACAGGGGGTTGGGTCAGCCCCAGCATTTT. It specifies CASSLSYRGLGQPQHF.

This clonotype has only a few counts. This rearrangement joins TRBV6-1 to TRBJ1-1; D not certain. From germline, CDR1 is MNHNS and CDR2 SASEGT. V dropped 6 bases and J dropped 0 bases, with 8 bases sitting between them. This CDR3 has 13 amino acids. CDR3 sequence (DNA): TGTGCCAGCAGCGGAAAGATGAACACTGAAGCTTTCTTT. Translated: CASSGKMNTEAFF.

This clonotype was counted many times. The chain uses TRBV10-3 and TRBJ2-5, with a possible D match to TRBD2 (6 bases). V lost 3 bases, J lost 4 bases, and 12 bases lay in between. The CDR3 spans 14 residues. Germline V lookup: CDR1 ENHRY, CDR2 SYGVKD. The CDR3 loop reads CAISDMGGRETQYF. CDR3 nucleotide sequence: TGTGCCATCAGTGATATGGGGGGTCGAGAGACCCAGTACTTC.

This clonotype was seen at least ten times. The genes are TRBV12-3 or TRBV12-4 and TRBJ2-1; D possibly corresponds to TRBD1 (6 bases). Trimming pared 1 base from V and 7 bases from J, leaving 14 bases between. There are 15 residues in the CDR3. The CDR3 here is CASSLDRVASNEQFF. The CDR3 DNA follows: TGTGCCAGCAGTTTAGACAGGGTTGCTTCAAATGAGCAGTTCTTC.

The V call is TRBV4-3, the J call TRBJ2-3, with 7 bases aligning to TRBD2. This CDR3 has 15 residues. Per the germline V gene, CDR1 is LGHNA and CDR2 is YSLEER. V trimming: 2 bases; J trimming: 0 bases; junction bases outside the gene matches: 2. CDR3 sequence reads: CASSQLADSTDTQYF. Written as DNA, the CDR3 is TGCGCCAGCAGCCAACTAGCGGATAGCACAGATACGCAGTATTTT.

This clonotype was seen a few times. V usage is TRBV6-2 or TRBV6-3 and J usage is TRBJ1-2; D not resolved. Germline CDR1 MNHEY, CDR2 SVGEGT. The ends were cut back, 0 bases at V and 6 bases at J, with 8 bases in the middle. The CDR3 sequence is 13 residues long. CDR3 in DNA: TGTGCCAGCAGTTACTCATCGGGGAATGGCTACACCTTC. This codes for CASSYSSGNGYTF.

This clonotype was seen more than once but under ten times. V is TRBV30 and J is TRBJ2-1; D call uncertain. Germline CDR1 GTSNPN, CDR2 SVGIG (reference sequence). This CDR3 comprises 16 residues. The V end lost 0 bases, the J end lost 5 bases, and 17 bases lay between the germline ends. CDR3 in amino acids: CAWSVPQNARDNEQFF. As DNA, the CDR3 is TGTGCCTGGAGTGTACCACAAAACGCGCGAGACAATGAGCAGTTCTTC.

This clonotype appeared a few times. The chain is built from TRBV6-2 or TRBV6-3 and TRBJ2-5, with D maybe TRBD2 (5 bases). Germline V gives CDR1 MNHEY, CDR2 SVGEGT. V gave up 5 bases and J gave up 7 bases, with 14 bases separating them. The CDR3 is made up of 13 amino acids. CDR3 nucleotide sequence: TGTGCCAGCAGTGATCCGGGGATGTTGACCCAGTACTTC. Translating gives CASSDPGMLTQYF.

The chain couples TRBV20-1 to TRBJ2-7, with D unresolved. V was clipped by 3 bases and J by 4 bases, with 4 bases between them. The CDR3 is 10 amino acids. The germline CDR1 and CDR2 sequences are DFQATT and SNEGSKA (reference sequence). In nucleotides, the CDR3 is TGCAGTGCTAGCGGGTACGAGCAGTACTTC. It specifies CSASGYEQYF.

This clonotype was seen only a few times. This chain joins TRBV7-2 and TRBJ2-2; TRBD1 matches 7 bases. V gave up 5 bases and J gave up 6 bases; unmatched junction bases: 9. Germline lookup yields CDR1 SGHTA and CDR2 FQGNSA. There are 15 residues in the CDR3. CDR3 DNA sequence: TGTGCCAGCAGCATACCGGGACAGCATGCCGGGGAGCTGTTTTTT. Translating it yields CASSIPGQHAGELFF.

This clonotype was counted only a few times. The chain recombines TRBV5-1 with TRBJ2-1; 12 nucleotides align to TRBD2. Looked up from germline, CDR1 is SGHRS and CDR2 is YFSETQ. This CDR3 region has 18 residues. With V trimmed by 2 bases and J by 0 bases, 6 bases remained unmatched. CDR3 loop: CASSFPSGGVSSYNEQFF. The CDR3 bases are TGCGCCAGCAGCTTCCCTAGCGGGGGGGTTAGCTCCTACAATGAGCAGTTCTTC.

The V call is TRBV12-3 or TRBV12-4, the J call TRBJ2-1; D perhaps matches TRBD2 (6 bases). This CDR3 is built from 14 residues. Trimming removed 6 bases at V and 4 bases at J, with 13 bases between. CDR3 nucleotides: TGTGCCAGCAGGCCTATTGGGGGGTACAATGAGCAGTTCTTC. Its protein product is CASRPIGGYNEQFF.

The chain couples TRBV14 to TRBJ2-7; 9 positions match TRBD2. Germline assignment: CDR1 SGHDN and CDR2 FVKESK. The V and J ends lost 1 base and 1 base, in that order; junction bases with no gene match: 11. This CDR3 contains 18 residues. DNA for the CDR3: TGTGCCAGCAGCCAAGGCCTTAGCGGGAGTTCTCGATCCTACGAGCAGTACTTC. Its protein is CASSQGLSGSSRSYEQYF.

This clonotype was counted at least ten times. This chain connects TRBV20-1 to TRBJ2-5; D not resolved. Trimming cost V 0 bases and J 3 bases, with 5 bases left between them. Looked up from germline, CDR1 is DFQATT and CDR2 is SNEGSKA (reference sequence). The CDR3 has 12 residues. CDR3 nucleotide sequence: TGCAGTGCTAGAGATGGGGAAGAGACCCAGTACTTC. Protein: CSARDGEETQYF.

This clonotype was detected only once. This chain connects TRBV7-2 to TRBJ1-3; no clear D. The V end was cut by 1 base, the J end by 4 bases, with 8 bases between. The CDR3 runs to 14 residues. Per the germline V gene, CDR1 is SGHTA and CDR2 is FQGNSA. The CDR3 nucleotides are TGTGCCAGCAGCTTAGGTACTCAAGGAAACACCATATATTTT. The encoded protein is CASSLGTQGNTIYF.

This clonotype was detected a few times. The J gene is TRBJ2-3, the V gene TRBV27, with 9 bases lining up with TRBD2. Trimming at V came to 2 bases and at J to 6 bases, leaving 9 bases not matched to a gene. The CDR3 spans 16 residues. Per the germline V gene, CDR1 is MNHEY and CDR2 is SMNVEV (reference sequence). The CDR3 DNA reads TGTGCCAGCAGTTTAAAGGGCGTAGCGGGGGCCGATACGCAGTATTTT. Encoded protein: CASSLKGVAGADTQYF.

This clonotype was seen a handful of times. This chain uses TRBV6-5 with TRBJ2-3, with a weak D call TRBD2 (6 bases). Trimming took 2 bases from V and 0 from J, leaving 9 bases between them. This CDR3 contains 15 residues. Germline V gene sequence: CDR1 MNHEY, CDR2 SVGAGI. The CDR3: CASSYVGGSTDTQYF. The CDR3 DNA reads as TGTGCCAGCAGTTACGTGGGGGGAAGCACAGATACGCAGTATTTT.

The rearrangement uses TRBV19 and TRBJ1-5; D unresolved. Germline CDR1 is LNHDA and CDR2 is SQIVND (reference sequence). This CDR3 contains 16 residues. The V gene lost 3 bases and the J gene lost 2 bases, with 14 bases spanning the gap. CDR3 bases: TGTGCCAGTAGTATTCGAGGTATCTTCGGCAATCAGCCCCAGCATTTT. This sequence encodes CASSIRGIFGNQPQHF. Variable domain in full (rest from reference TRBV19 and TRBJ1-5): DGGITQSPKYLFRKEGQNVTLSCEQNLNHDAMYWYRQDPGQGLRLIYYSQIVNDFQKGDIAEGYSVSREKKESFPLTVTSAQKNPTAFYLCASSIRGIFGNQPQHFGDGTRLSIL.

This clonotype was seen a handful of times. The chain links TRBV7-9 to TRBJ2-7; TRBD1 aligns across 7 bases. Looked up from germline, CDR1 is SEHNR and CDR2 is FQNEAQ (reference sequence). The CDR3 has 16 residues. Trimming at V came to 4 bases and at J to 0 bases, leaving 9 bases not matched to a gene. DNA of the CDR3: TGTGCCAGCAGCTCCCGGACAGGCCCAAGCTCCTACGAGCAGTACTTC. It yields the protein CASSSRTGPSSYEQYF.

This clonotype was found a few times. The CDR3 sequence: CASSLAETGTTEAFF. The CDR3 bases are TGCGCCAGCAGCTTGGCCGAAACAGGGACCACTGAAGCTTTCTTT. This chain uses TRBV5-1 with TRBJ1-1; a weak D match, TRBD1 (6 bases). The CDR3 is 15 amino acids. V lost 0 bases and J 4 bases, leaving 13 bases between the germline ends. Looked up from germline, CDR1 is SGHRS and CDR2 is YFSETQ. The full variable domain, rest sourced from reference TRBV5-1 and TRBJ1-1, is KAGVTQTPRYLIKTRGQQVTLSCSPISGHRSVSWYQQTPGQGLQFLFEYFSETQRNKGNFPGRFSGRQFSNSRSEMNVSTLELGDSALYLCASSLAETGTTEAFFGQGTRLTVV.

This chain links TRBV7-3 with TRBJ2-1; D unresolved. V was shortened by 2 bases and J by 6 bases, with 11 bases between the two germline ends. This CDR3 region has 14 residues. Per the germline V gene, CDR1 is SGHTA and CDR2 is FQGTGA. As DNA, the CDR3 is TGTGCCAGCAGCTTATCGGGCCCGCGCAATGAGCAGTTCTTC. Its protein is CASSLSGPRNEQFF.

The sample holds a few counts of this clonotype. The rearrangement uses TRBV5-5 and TRBJ1-3; D unclear. The CDR3 has 13 residues. Germline CDR1 is SGHKS and CDR2 is YYEKEE (reference sequence). V lost 5 bases to trimming and J lost 2 bases, with 8 bases between them. CDR3 region: CASRAPPGNTIYF. The CDR3 bases are TGTGCCAGCAGGGCCCCCCCTGGAAACACCATATATTTT.